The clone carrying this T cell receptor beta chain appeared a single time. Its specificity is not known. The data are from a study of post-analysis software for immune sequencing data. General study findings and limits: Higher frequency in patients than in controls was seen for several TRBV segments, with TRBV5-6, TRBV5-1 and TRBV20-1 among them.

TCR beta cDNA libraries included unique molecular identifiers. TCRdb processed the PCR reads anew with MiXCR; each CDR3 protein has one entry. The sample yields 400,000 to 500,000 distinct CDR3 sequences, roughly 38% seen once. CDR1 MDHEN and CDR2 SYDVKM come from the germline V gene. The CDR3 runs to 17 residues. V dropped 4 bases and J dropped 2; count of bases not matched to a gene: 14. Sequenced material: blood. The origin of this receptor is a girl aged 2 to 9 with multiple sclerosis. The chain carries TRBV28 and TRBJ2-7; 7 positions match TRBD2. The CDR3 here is CASSSFGTTPTPYEQYF. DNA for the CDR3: TGTGCCAGCAGTTCCTTCGGGACTACCCCTACCCCCTACGAGCAGTACTTC.